The TCR beta chain described here comes from a study of T cells in Graves' hyperthyroidism and ophthalmopathy. For this clonotype: A much bigger clone sits one base away, suggesting this may be a read error.

With 6 bases clipped from V and 0 bases from J, the junction kept 4 bases outside the gene matches. This CDR3 region has 17 residues. From RNA transcripts, TCR beta CDR3 regions were amplified. A first-round RT-PCR of the TCR CDR3 used the HTBI primer set. TCRdb fed the multiplex PCR reads into MiXCR, producing one record per CDR3 protein. Among almost 500,000 distinct CDR3 sequences listed, approximately 22% were seen once. Diagnostic decisions used clinical symptoms, serum thyroxine and TRAb, thyroid ultrasound and orbital computed tomography. The source of this sequence is a woman in her seventies with Graves' ophthalmopathy. The chain uses TRBV12-3 or TRBV12-4 and TRBJ2-1; 14 positions match TRBD2. The sample comprised blood. In nucleotides, the CDR3 is TGTGCCAGCAGCGTAGGGACTAGCGGGAGCTCCTACAATGAGCAGTTCTTC. Translation gives CASSVGTSGSSYNEQFF.